One sample yielded the 18 T cell receptor beta chains listed below, sequenced in a study of a mutant IDH1 vaccine in newly diagnosed glioma. Which antigens these TCRs recognize remains unknown. Assay: immunoSEQ multiplex PCR; the TCRdb copy retains only in-frame clones and omits some. The sample lists about 38,000 clones, 80% to 90% occurring once. Noted time point: week 23, last vaccination. The study gave 300 ug of mutant IDH1 20-mer peptide per vaccine dose, with topical imiquimod. Source: PBMCs, taken from a glioma patient whose treatment included an IDH1 peptide vaccine. These receptors were collected from a man aged 35 to 55 with glioma.

The chain couples TRBV9 to TRBJ2-3, with 13 positions matching TRBD2. The CDR3 is made up of 18 amino acids. Germline V gene sequence: CDR1 SGDLS, CDR2 YYNGEE. J was trimmed by 1 base and V by 0 bases; bases with no gene match: 5. The CDR3 sequence is CASSVETSGRFRTDTQYF. CDR3 DNA sequence: TGTGCCAGCAGCGTAGAGACTAGCGGGAGGTTTCGCACAGATACGCAGTATTTT.

The chain links TRBV7-3 to TRBJ2-6; D remains unclear. The germline gives CDR1 SGHTA, CDR2 FQGTGA. This CDR3 has 17 amino acids. The V gene lost 5 bases and the J gene lost 0 bases, with 14 bases spanning the gap. In DNA form, the CDR3 reads TGTGCCAGCAGCGGGCTTGCGATGGGCTCTGGGGCCAACGTCCTGACTTTC. Protein: CASSGLAMGSGANVLTF.

The chain joins TRBV4-3 to TRBJ1-2, with D hard to call. V was clipped by 0 bases and J by 5 bases, with 7 bases between them. The germline V gene has CDR1 LGHNA and CDR2 YSLEER. This CDR3 is 13 amino acids long. Written as DNA, the CDR3 is TGCGCCAGCAGCCAAGAGCCGCGATATGGCTACACCTTC. It translates to CASSQEPRYGYTF.

The chain couples TRBV7-9 to TRBJ2-3, with 7 bases fitting TRBD2. The V gene's germline CDR1 is SEHNR and CDR2 FQNEAQ (reference sequence). This CDR3 is built from 16 residues. J lost 1 base, V lost 4 bases, and 8 bases had no gene match. The CDR3 is CASSSDLTSGTDTQYF. DNA of the CDR3: TGTGCCAGCAGCTCAGACCTTACTAGCGGCACAGATACGCAGTATTTT. Supplemented by reference TRBV7-9 and TRBJ2-3, the full variable domain reads DTGVSQNPRHKITKRGQNVTFRCDPISEHNRLYWYRQTLGQGPEFLTYFQNEAQLEKSRLLSDRFSAERPKGSFSTLEIQRTEQGDSAMYLCASSSDLTSGTDTQYFGPGTRLTVL.

The sample holds one count of this clone. The V gene is TRBV6-1, the J gene TRBJ2-6; a weak D match, TRBD1 (6 bases). Germline values: CDR1 MNHNS, CDR2 SASEGT. CDR3 length: 15 residues. Trimming removed 5 bases at V and 0 bases at J, with 8 bases between. The CDR3 sequence: CASSTGNSGANVLTF. In DNA form, the CDR3 reads TGTGCCAGCAGTACAGGGAACTCTGGGGCCAACGTCCTGACTTTC.

The chain employs TRBV4-3 and TRBJ2-3, with TRBD2 matching 8 bases. This CDR3 is built from 15 residues. The germline V gene encodes CDR1 LGHNA and CDR2 YSLEER. J gave up 1 base and V 4 bases, and 4 bases lay outside the gene matches. The CDR3 region has the DNA TGCGCCAGCAGCCTCCGGGGACTAGGCACAGATACGCAGTATTTT. Protein product: CASSLRGLGTDTQYF.

CDR3 DNA sequence: TGCGCCAGCAGTGAGGCCCTCCACGGGGAGGGTATCGATGAGCAGTTCTTC. It translates to CASSEALHGEGIDEQFF. J is TRBJ2-1 and V is TRBV10-1, with TRBD2 matching 7 bases. CDR1 and CDR2 from the germline V gene are WNHNN and SYGVQD (reference sequence). This CDR3 region has 17 residues. V was pared by 2 bases and J by 8 bases, with 15 bases of the junction left unmatched.

This clone was detected a few times. This chain uses TRBV5-4 with TRBJ2-7, with D possibly TRBD2 on 6 matching bases. Germline-derived CDR1 and CDR2 are SGHNT and YYREEE (reference sequence). V shed 0 bases and J shed 3 bases, with 13 bases lying between them. The CDR3 runs to 15 residues. CDR3 region: CASSLGTGDSYEQYF. The DNA for the CDR3 is TGTGCCAGCAGCTTGGGGACGGGGGATAGCTACGAGCAGTACTTC.

The chain joins TRBV6-6 to TRBJ2-5, with TRBD1 identical over 7 bases. This CDR3 region has 15 residues. The germline CDR1 and CDR2 sequences are MNHNY and SVGAGI (reference sequence). V shed 1 base, J shed 2 bases, and the junction held 4 bases outside the gene matches. The CDR3 loop is CASSYWETGQETQYF. The CDR3 coding sequence is TGTGCCAGCAGTTACTGGGAGACAGGGCAAGAGACCCAGTACTTC.

V and J are TRBV4-3 and TRBJ2-1, with 9 nucleotides matching TRBD1. The CDR3 contains 16 residues. Germline V CDR1 and CDR2: LGHNA, YSLEER. The V segment lost 3 bases and the J segment 9 bases; nucleotides outside the gene matches: 12. CDR3 loop: CASSHQAGTGSSEQFF. The CDR3 DNA is TGCGCCAGCAGCCACCAAGCCGGGACAGGGAGCAGTGAGCAGTTCTTC.

CDR3 sequence reads: CASSVAAGANYGYTF. In DNA form, the CDR3 reads TGTGCCAGCAGCGTAGCGGCAGGAGCGAACTATGGCTACACCTTC. The chain combines TRBV9 with TRBJ1-2; D remains unclear. Germline CDR1 is SGDLS and CDR2 is YYNGEE. CDR3 size: 15 residues. Trimming removed 0 bases from V and 2 bases from J, with 11 bases in between.

V and J are TRBV5-4 and TRBJ2-1; no clear D. Germline CDR1 SGHNT, CDR2 YYREEE (reference sequence). The germline V and J ends were trimmed by 0 bases and 0 bases, with 10 bases remaining between them. This CDR3 is built from 16 residues. DNA of the CDR3: TGTGCCAGCAGCTTGGACCCAACGGGCTCCTACAATGAGCAGTTCTTC. Amino acids: CASSLDPTGSYNEQFF.

Only one count was recorded for this clone. The rearrangement links TRBV27 to TRBJ1-4, with 8 bases aligning to TRBD1. This CDR3 is built from 14 residues. Unmatched junction bases numbered 4, after V lost 2 bases and J lost 8 bases. CDR1 and CDR2 from the germline V gene are MNHEY and SMNVEV (reference sequence). Here the CDR3 reads CASSLQGAGEKLFF. CDR3 DNA sequence: TGTGCCAGCAGTTTACAGGGGGCAGGGGAAAAACTGTTTTTT.

The chain carries TRBV6-1 and TRBJ1-1, with a possible D match to TRBD1 (6 bases). Germline V gene data show CDR1 as MNHNS and CDR2 as SASEGT. The CDR3 spans 13 residues. The V and J ends lost 5 bases and 4 bases respectively, with 11 bases between them. In DNA, the CDR3 is TGTGCCAGCAGTATAGGGGGGACCACTGAAGCTTTCTTT. Its translation is CASSIGGTTEAFF.

This sequence joins TRBV27 and TRBJ1-5, with TRBD1 as a possible D gene (6 bases). This CDR3 spans 13 amino acids. Trimming took off 3 bases at V and 13 bases at J, with 16 bases between the two ends. Per the germline V gene, CDR1 is MNHEY and CDR2 is SMNVEV (reference sequence). The CDR3 protein is CASSFAGAHSQHF. The CDR3, as DNA: TGTGCCAGCAGTTTTGCAGGGGCCCACTCACAGCATTTT.

The V gene is TRBV19, the J gene TRBJ1-5, with no clear D. Germline values: CDR1 LNHDA, CDR2 SQIVND (reference sequence). This CDR3 has 12 residues. The ends were cut back, 4 bases at V and 8 bases at J, with 9 bases in the middle. CDR3 sequence reads: CASSTGWEPQHF. CDR3 coding DNA: TGTGCCAGTAGTACCGGCTGGGAGCCCCAGCATTTT.

V gene TRBV19 combines with J gene TRBJ2-3; 12 bases are a match to TRBD2. The CDR3 is 15 residues long. Germline lookup yields CDR1 LNHDA and CDR2 SQIVND (reference sequence). V dropped 10 bases and J dropped 4; count of bases not matched to a gene: 9. The CDR3 sequence is CATTTSGGGSDTQYF. CDR3 bases: TGTGCCACCACGACTAGCGGGGGAGGGTCAGATACGCAGTATTTT. The full variable domain, completed using reference TRBV19 and TRBJ2-3, is DGGITQSPKYLFRKEGQNVTLSCEQNLNHDAMYWYRQDPGQGLRLIYYSQIVNDFQKGDIAEGYSVSREKKESFPLTVTSAQKNPTAFYLCATTTSGGGSDTQYFGPGTRLTVL.

The V call is TRBV19, the J call TRBJ2-1, with TRBD2 matching 10 bases. With 5 bases clipped from V and 7 bases from J, the junction kept 8 bases outside the gene matches. The V gene's germline CDR1 is LNHDA and CDR2 SQIVND (reference sequence). The CDR3 covers 15 residues. CDR3 protein: CASSGKREGRNEQFF. CDR3 sequence (DNA): TGTGCCAGTAGTGGAAAGCGGGAGGGGCGGAATGAGCAGTTCTTC. Full variable domain (rest looked up from reference TRBV19 and TRBJ2-1): DGGITQSPKYLFRKEGQNVTLSCEQNLNHDAMYWYRQDPGQGLRLIYYSQIVNDFQKGDIAEGYSVSREKKESFPLTVTSAQKNPTAFYLCASSGKREGRNEQFFGPGTRLTVL.